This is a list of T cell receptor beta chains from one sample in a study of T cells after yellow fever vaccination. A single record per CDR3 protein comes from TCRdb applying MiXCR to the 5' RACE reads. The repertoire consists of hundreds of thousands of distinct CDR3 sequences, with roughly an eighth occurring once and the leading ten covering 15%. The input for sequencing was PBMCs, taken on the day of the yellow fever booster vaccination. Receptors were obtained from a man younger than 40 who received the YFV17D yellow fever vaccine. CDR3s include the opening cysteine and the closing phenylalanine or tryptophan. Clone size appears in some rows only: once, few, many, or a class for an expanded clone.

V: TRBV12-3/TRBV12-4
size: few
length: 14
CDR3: CASSFGRDTDTQYF

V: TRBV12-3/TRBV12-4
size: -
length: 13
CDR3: CASSIFSYNEQFF

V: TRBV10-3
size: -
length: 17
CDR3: CASRGTGGVSTAYEQYF

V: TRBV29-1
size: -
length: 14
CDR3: CSAETGHRPDTQYF

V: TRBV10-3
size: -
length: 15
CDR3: CAISGQVGVPVEQYF

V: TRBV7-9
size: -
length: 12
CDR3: CASGVLSYEQYF

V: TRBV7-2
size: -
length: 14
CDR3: CASSPGQGPTEAFF

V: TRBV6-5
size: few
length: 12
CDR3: CASGTGTGELFF

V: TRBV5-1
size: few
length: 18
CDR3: CASRRFRRSPKTYNEQFF

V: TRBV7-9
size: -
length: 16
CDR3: CASSLAVAIGHEKLFF

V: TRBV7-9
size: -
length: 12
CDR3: CASNFYRAEQFF

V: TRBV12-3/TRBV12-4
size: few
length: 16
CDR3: CASSSSGRVPYNEQFF

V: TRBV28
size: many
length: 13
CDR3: CASSFGSGQPQHF

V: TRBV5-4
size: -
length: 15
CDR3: CASSPGGSRLYGYTF

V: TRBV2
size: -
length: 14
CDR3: CATQGAGGVDTQYF

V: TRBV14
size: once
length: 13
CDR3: CASSQWRGNEQYF

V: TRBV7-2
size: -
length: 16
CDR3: CASSLQQVPNTGELFF

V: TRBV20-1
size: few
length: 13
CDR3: CSALPPTGVDAFF

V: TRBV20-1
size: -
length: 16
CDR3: CCASGLGLGSTDTQYF

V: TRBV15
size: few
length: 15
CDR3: CATQKGPREQETQYF

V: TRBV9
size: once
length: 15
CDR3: CASSVGAGTYNEQFF

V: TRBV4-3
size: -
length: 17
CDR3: CASSPIVGGLNTGELFF

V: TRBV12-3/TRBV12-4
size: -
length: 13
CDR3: CASSLSEEYEQYF

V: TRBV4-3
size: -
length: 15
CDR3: CASSDRGLGSDEQFF

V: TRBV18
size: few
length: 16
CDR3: CASSHNEGRSTGELFF

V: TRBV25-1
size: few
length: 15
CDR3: CASSDARLAADTQYF

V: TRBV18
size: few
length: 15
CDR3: CASSQTQGPNQPQHF

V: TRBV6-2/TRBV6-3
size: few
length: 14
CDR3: CASSYRRKQETQYF

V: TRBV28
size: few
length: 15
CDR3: CASSLRVGKTDTQYF

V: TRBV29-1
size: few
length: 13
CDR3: CSVYRDSSYEQYF

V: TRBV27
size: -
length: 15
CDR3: CASSFSYRGLTEAFF

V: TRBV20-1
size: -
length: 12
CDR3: CSARRSTDTQYF

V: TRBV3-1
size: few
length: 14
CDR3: CASSHTTGFNEQFF

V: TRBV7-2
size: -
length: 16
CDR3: CASSLGGLVGTDTQYF

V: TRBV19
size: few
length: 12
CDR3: CASSDRATEAFF

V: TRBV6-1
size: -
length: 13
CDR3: CASSTTSTYEQYF